This passage covers 26 T cell receptor beta chains from one sample sequenced in a study of identical twins. TCRdb reprocessed the 5' RACE reads via MiXCR and lists one record per CDR3 protein. The sample lists 640,000 or so distinct CDR3 sequences; 6% to 6.5% were seen once. Sequenced material: naive T cells sorted from blood. These receptors all come from a man younger than 30 in good health.

This clonotype was seen at least ten times. The chain uses TRBV10-3 and TRBJ2-4; D is perhaps TRBD1 or TRBD2 (5 bases each). From germline, CDR1 is ENHRY and CDR2 SYGVKD. Trimming stripped 2 bases from V and 1 base from J, with 15 bases between. The CDR3 loop spans 17 amino acids. CDR3 nucleotides: TGTGCCATCAGTGAGGCTTTATTTGGGGGTGCCAAAAACATTCAGTACTTC. This encodes CAISEALFGGAKNIQYF.

The sample holds many counts of this clonotype. The chain links TRBV12-3 or TRBV12-4 to TRBJ1-1, with 9 nucleotides matching TRBD1. CDR3 length: 16 residues. Trimming cost V 3 bases and J 2 bases; bases outside gene matches: 7. This CDR3 reads CASSLGLGQGNTEAFF. CDR3 in DNA: TGTGCCAGCAGTTTGGGTTTGGGACAGGGTAACACTGAAGCTTTCTTT.

In this sample, this clonotype turned up a few times. V and J are TRBV28 and TRBJ1-5, with D perhaps matching TRBD1 (5 bases). CDR3 length: 15 amino acids. CDR1 is MDHEN and CDR2 is SYDVKM in the germline V gene. The V and J ends lost 5 bases and 4 bases respectively, with 15 bases between them. DNA of the CDR3: TGTGCCAGCAGTAATATCGGGACCCTTAATCAGCCCCAGCATTTT. Amino acids: CASSNIGTLNQPQHF.

In its sample, this clonotype was seen a few times. V and J are TRBV14 and TRBJ2-3; 7 bases are a match to TRBD1. This CDR3 region has 13 residues. Germline V CDR1 and CDR2: SGHDN, FVKESK. V gave up 4 bases and J gave up 7 bases; unmatched junction bases: 5. The CDR3 loop reads CASSPLQGNTQYF. CDR3 in DNA: TGTGCCAGCAGCCCTTTACAGGGGAATACGCAGTATTTT.

This clonotype was counted at least ten times. The J gene is TRBJ1-4, the V gene TRBV29-1; D remains ambiguous. The CDR3 loop spans 14 amino acids. V lost 6 bases, J lost 2 bases, and 13 bases lay in between. From germline, CDR1 is SQVTM and CDR2 ANQGSEA. The CDR3 DNA reads as TGCAGCGTGGCCGGGAGTAATACTAATGAAAAACTGTTTTTT. This codes for CSVAGSNTNEKLFF.

This clonotype was seen repeatedly, ten times or more. V is TRBV7-9 and J is TRBJ2-7; 7 bases fit TRBD1. The CDR3 covers 13 residues. The V and J ends lost 5 bases and 2 bases, in that order; junction bases with no gene match: 3. Germline V CDR1 and CDR2: SEHNR, FQNEAQ (reference sequence). The chain's CDR3 is CASSRDSAYEQYF. The CDR3 DNA sequence: TGTGCCAGCAGCCGGGACAGCGCCTACGAGCAGTACTTC.

The chain recombines TRBV5-1 with TRBJ2-2, with unresolved D. Germline values: CDR1 SGHRS, CDR2 YFSETQ. The length of the CDR3 is 14 residues. V was cut by 5 bases and J by 7 bases, with 15 bases left in between. This CDR3 reads CASSPPVAGGELFF. In nucleotides, the CDR3 is TGCGCCAGCAGTCCTCCAGTAGCCGGCGGGGAGCTGTTTTTT.

This clonotype was seen at least ten times. DNA for the CDR3: TGTGCCAGCAGCGTAGCTGGGACTAGCTCGTACGAGCAGTACTTC. The encoded protein is CASSVAGTSSYEQYF. This chain uses TRBV9 with TRBJ2-7, with 9 bases fitting TRBD2. V lost 0 bases, J lost 4 bases, and 5 bases stayed unmatched. Germline CDR1 SGDLS, CDR2 YYNGEE. The length of the CDR3 is 15 residues.

The chain recombines TRBV11-2 with TRBJ1-2; the match to TRBD1 covers 11 bases. Germline loops: CDR1 SGHAT, CDR2 FQNNGV. This CDR3 region has 17 residues. V gave up 6 bases and J gave up 2 bases; unmatched junction bases: 11. DNA for the CDR3: TGTGCCAGCAGGTTTCCCGGGACAGGGGGAATAAACTATGGCTACACCTTC. This sequence encodes CASRFPGTGGINYGYTF. Full variable domain (missing parts from reference TRBV11-2 and TRBJ1-2): EAGVAQSPRYKIIEKRQSVAFWCNPISGHATLYWYQQILGQGPKLLIQFQNNGVVDDSQLPKDRFSAERLKGVDSTLKIQPAKLEDSAVYLCASRFPGTGGINYGYTFGSGTRLTVV.

This clonotype was seen at least ten times. The rearrangement uses TRBV12-3 or TRBV12-4 and TRBJ2-7; no clear D gene. This CDR3 contains 13 residues. With 5 bases removed from V and 5 bases from J, the gap between germline ends came to 13 bases. Here the CDR3 reads CASSTTGWDEQYV. CDR3 in DNA: TGTGCCAGCAGTACGACGGGTTGGGACGAGCAGTACGTC.

This chain uses TRBV6-5 with TRBJ2-5; 10 bases fit TRBD2. The CDR3 runs to 15 residues. Germline CDR1 is MNHEY and CDR2 is SVGAGI. The V and J ends lost 3 bases and 5 bases, in that order; junction bases with no gene match: 6. CDR3 DNA: TGTGCCAGCAGTTATACTAGCGGGGAGTGGGAGACCCAGTACTTC. Amino acid sequence: CASSYTSGEWETQYF.

The V gene is TRBV2, the J gene TRBJ1-1; D is possibly TRBD1 (5 bases). The CDR3 sequence is 15 residues long. From germline, CDR1 is SNHLY and CDR2 FYNNEI. The V gene lost 6 bases and the J gene lost 4 bases, with 18 bases spanning the gap. The CDR3 reads CASSEIAGPGTEAFF. The CDR3 region has the DNA TGTGCCAGCAGCGAAATCGCGGGGCCAGGCACTGAAGCTTTCTTT.

This clonotype was counted at least ten times. The V and J genes are TRBV7-6 and TRBJ1-1, with 9 bases fitting TRBD1. CDR1 and CDR2 (germline): SGHVS, FNYEAQ. The CDR3 extends over 15 amino acids. The junction had 4 bases not matched to a gene; V was cut back by 1 base and J by 4 bases. The CDR3 region has the DNA TGTGCCAGCAGCTTAGAGGGGACAGGGACCACTGAAGCTTTCTTT. It is translated as CASSLEGTGTTEAFF. Complete variable domain (other parts from reference TRBV7-6 and TRBJ1-1): GAGVSQSPRYKVTKRGQDVALRCDPISGHVSLYWYRQALGQGPEFLTYFNYEAQQDKSGLPNDRFSAERPEGSISTLTIQRTEQRDSAMYRCASSLEGTGTTEAFFGQGTRLTVV.

This sequence joins TRBV24-1 and TRBJ2-2, with 7 bases that match TRBD1. V lost 0 bases and J lost 4; bases outside the gene matches: 4. This CDR3 comprises 16 residues. Germline V gene lookup returns CDR1 KGHDR and CDR2 SFDVKD. CDR3 protein: CATSDLQGGPTGELFF. CDR3 DNA sequence: TGTGCCACCAGTGATTTGCAAGGGGGCCCCACCGGGGAGCTGTTTTTT.

This clonotype was detected only a few times. In DNA, the CDR3 is TGTGCCACCAGCAGAGATTGGGGTAGCGGGGACCAAGAGACCCAGTACTTC. The encoded protein is CATSRDWGSGDQETQYF. J is TRBJ2-5 and V is TRBV15; 8 nucleotides match TRBD2. Trimming removed 0 bases from V and 0 bases from J; junction bases left unmatched: 6. This CDR3 is 17 amino acids long. Germline V gives CDR1 LNHNV, CDR2 YYDKDF (reference sequence).

The table lists this clonotype with many counts. V is TRBV29-1 and J is TRBJ2-1; unclear D gene. There are 15 residues in the CDR3. Germline V CDR1 and CDR2: SQVTM, ANQGSEA. V shed 1 base and J shed 0 bases, with 10 bases lying between them. The CDR3 region is CSVEVTSRSYNEQFF. CDR3 in DNA: TGCAGCGTTGAAGTCACTTCCCGCTCCTACAATGAGCAGTTCTTC.

This clonotype was picked up many times. The CDR3 loop is CASSSKETQYF. CDR3 coding DNA: TGCGCCAGCAGTTCTAAAGAGACCCAGTACTTC. The V call is TRBV5-1, the J call TRBJ2-5; D uncertain. This CDR3 region has 11 residues. Trimming shortened V by 5 bases and J by 3 bases, and 5 bases separated the two germline ends. The germline CDR1 and CDR2 sequences are SGHRS and YFSETQ.

This clonotype was observed a few times. Written as DNA, the CDR3 is TGCGCCAGCAGCCAAGATGAAGGGATCCTCGGAAACACCATATATTTT. It translates to CASSQDEGILGNTIYF. This sequence joins TRBV4-1 and TRBJ1-3; D not resolved. V shed 0 bases and J shed 4 bases, with 13 bases lying between them. CDR1 and CDR2 (germline): MGHRA, YSYEKL. The CDR3 has 16 residues.

The chain links TRBV7-9 to TRBJ2-4, with D possibly TRBD2 on 5 matching bases. CDR1 is SEHNR and CDR2 is FQNEAQ in the germline V gene (reference sequence). V dropped 4 bases and J dropped 5 bases, with 15 bases sitting between them. This CDR3 has 15 amino acids. The CDR3 DNA reads as TGTGCCAGCAGCTCAACGGACTCCCTGGAAAACATTCAGTACTTC. Residues: CASSSTDSLENIQYF.

The genes are TRBV11-1 and TRBJ1-2; no firm D call. With 4 bases removed from V and 7 bases from J, the gap between germline ends came to 10 bases. Germline-derived CDR1 and CDR2 are SGHAT and FQDESV (reference sequence). The CDR3 is made up of 12 amino acids. The CDR3, as DNA: TGTGCCAGCAGCTCCCTAGTAGGTGGCTACACCTTC. Protein: CASSSLVGGYTF.

This clonotype was seen repeatedly, ten times or more. The rearrangement uses TRBV12-3 or TRBV12-4 and TRBJ1-6; D gene unclear. CDR3 length: 14 residues. Trimming left V 3 bases short and J 5 bases short, with 8 bases between. The DNA for the CDR3 is TGTGCCAGCAGTTTTTATGGGGATAATTCACCCCTCCACTTT. Translated, it gives CASSFYGDNSPLHF.

The rearrangement links TRBV28 to TRBJ2-5, with 7 bases identical to TRBD1. Germline loops: CDR1 MDHEN, CDR2 SYDVKM. The CDR3 runs to 16 residues. The V gene end was trimmed by 6 bases and the J gene end by 9 bases; junction bases not matched to a gene: 19. The CDR3 here is CASSSDGTAARVAQYF. The CDR3 region has the DNA TGTGCCAGCAGCTCCGACGGGACAGCTGCAAGAGTGGCCCAGTACTTC.

This clonotype was counted only a few times. The rearrangement uses TRBV9 and TRBJ2-1, with D uncertain. V was shortened by 0 bases and J by 1 base, with 8 bases between the two germline ends. CDR1 and CDR2 from the germline V gene are SGDLS and YYNGEE. The CDR3 spans 15 residues. CDR3 protein: CASSVEIRSYNEQFF. The DNA of the CDR3 is TGTGCCAGCAGCGTAGAGATTCGTTCCTACAATGAGCAGTTCTTC. The variable domain in full, completed from reference TRBV9 and TRBJ2-1, reads DSGVTQTPKHLITATGQRVTLRCSPRSGDLSVYWYQQSLDQGLQFLIQYYNGEERAKGNILERFSAQQFPDLHSELNLSSLELGDSALYFCASSVEIRSYNEQFFGPGTRLTVL.

This clonotype was seen repeatedly, ten times or more. The chain carries TRBV7-6 and TRBJ2-1, with D possibly being TRBD2 (5 bases). Trimming cost V 4 bases and J 8 bases, with 12 bases left between them. The CDR3 extends over 13 amino acids. Per the germline V gene, CDR1 is SGHVS and CDR2 is FNYEAQ. The DNA for the CDR3 is TGTGCCAGCAGCTCCCTACTAGTTGATGAGCAGTTCTTC. This codes for CASSSLLVDEQFF.

This clonotype showed up many times. V usage is TRBV5-1 and J usage is TRBJ2-1; no reliable D call. This CDR3 region has 16 residues. The germline V gene has CDR1 SGHRS and CDR2 YFSETQ. Trimming stripped 3 bases from V and 1 base from J, with 14 bases between. The CDR3 coding sequence is TGCGCCAGCAGCTCCCCCCTCCTTGGGTCCTACAATGAGCAGTTCTTC. Translated, it gives CASSSPLLGSYNEQFF.

This clonotype has a handful of counts. The gene calls are TRBV20-1 and TRBJ2-7; 8 nucleotides align to TRBD2. CDR1 is DFQATT, CDR2 SNEGSKA, per germline (reference sequence). This CDR3 is 14 amino acids long. V trimming: 0 bases; J trimming: 3 bases; junction bases outside the gene matches: 4. CDR3 protein: CSARDQRESYEQYV. Here the CDR3 DNA reads TGCAGTGCTAGAGACCAGCGGGAGAGCTACGAGCAGTACGTC.